A single sample gave rise to the 18 T cell receptor beta chains below, sequenced in a study of CD8+CD57+ T cells in acquired aplastic anemia. The study, taken as a whole, reports: Both total CD4+ and CD8+ pools in patients were more diverse than CD8+CD57+ cells.

The use of genomic DNA as template underpinned the TCR beta VDJ and CDR3 profiling. MiXCR, run by TCRdb on the reads, gives a single entry per CDR3 protein. The table records 17,000 or so distinct CDR3 sequences, under 40% of them present only once. Patients sequenced had flow cytometry evidence of CD8+CD57+ cell expansion. These receptors have no identified antigens. Input material: CD8+CD57+ T cells sorted from PBMCs. Subset specified: bead-enriched CD8+CD57+ effector memory T cells from SAA patients. The receptors here all came from a human donor with aplastic anemia.

This chain uses TRBV20-1 with TRBJ2-5; 8 positions agree with TRBD1. CDR3 length: 13 residues. With 5 bases clipped from V and 5 bases from J, the junction kept 7 bases outside the gene matches. Looked up from germline, CDR1 is DFQATT and CDR2 is SNEGSKA (reference sequence). CDR3 amino acids: CSAGQGARETQYF. The CDR3 coding sequence is TGCAGTGCTGGGCAGGGGGCACGGGAGACCCAGTACTTC.

This clonotype was seen more than once but under ten times. The genes are TRBV4-1 and TRBJ1-2; a possible D gene is TRBD1 (5 bases). Germline V gene lookup returns CDR1 MGHRA and CDR2 YSYEKL. CDR3 length: 15 amino acids. V lost 0 bases and J 4 bases, leaving 12 bases between the germline ends. The chain's CDR3 is CASSQDAETAYGYTF. DNA for the CDR3: TGCGCCAGCAGCCAAGATGCTGAGACAGCCTATGGCTACACCTTC.

The sample holds a few counts of this clonotype. CDR3 residues: CASSPRRGSYNEQFF. The CDR3 region has the DNA TGTGCCAGCAGCCCCAGGAGGGGGTCCTACAATGAGCAGTTCTTC. The chain carries TRBV11-1 and TRBJ2-1, with D perhaps assigned TRBD1 or TRBD2 (6 bases each). Germline V gene lookup returns CDR1 SGHAT and CDR2 FQDESV (reference sequence). CDR3 length equals 15 residues. V lost 5 bases to trimming and J lost 1 base, with 12 bases between them. The entire variable domain, with the rest obtained from reference TRBV11-1 and TRBJ2-1, is as follows: EAEVAQSPRYKITEKSQAVAFWCDPISGHATLYWYRQILGQGPELLVQFQDESVVDDSQLPKDRFSAERLKGVDSTLKIQPAELGDSAMYLCASSPRRGSYNEQFFGPGTRLTVL.

The chain carries TRBV6-5 and TRBJ2-3; possibly TRBD2 for D (6 bases). Germline values: CDR1 MNHEY, CDR2 SVGAGI. Deletions cut 2 bases from V and 4 bases from J, with 13 bases between. This CDR3 comprises 15 residues. In nucleotides, the CDR3 is TGTGCCAGCAGTTACCCCGGCGGGACGGCAGATACGCAGTATTTT. Translating it yields CASSYPGGTADTQYF.

The rearrangement joins TRBV5-6 to TRBJ2-3; 10 nucleotides match TRBD1. The germline V gene encodes CDR1 SGHDT and CDR2 YYEEEE. The J segment lost 1 base and the V segment lost 1 base, leaving 9 bases of the junction unmatched. The CDR3 has 18 amino acids. The CDR3: CASSLIGTGVFGTDTQYF. Written as DNA, the CDR3 is TGTGCCAGCAGCTTGATCGGGACAGGGGTTTTTGGCACAGATACGCAGTATTTT. The entire variable domain, with the rest obtained from reference TRBV5-6 and TRBJ2-3, is as follows: DAGVTQSPTHLIKTRGQQVTLRCSPKSGHDTVSWYQQALGQGPQFIFQYYEEEERQRGNFPDRFSGHQFPNYSSELNVNALLLGDSALYLCASSLIGTGVFGTDTQYFGPGTRLTVL.

This clonotype has just one count. The chain uses TRBV11-2 and TRBJ2-1; TRBD2 matches at 8 bases. The CDR3 spans 14 residues. The V gene end was trimmed by 2 bases and the J gene end by 8 bases; junction bases not matched to a gene: 5. Germline assignment: CDR1 SGHAT and CDR2 FQNNGV. CDR3 nucleotides: TGTGCCAGCAGCTTACGAGCGGGAGACCATGAGCAGTTCTTC. Protein sequence: CASSLRAGDHEQFF. Full variable domain (outside the CDR3, taken from reference TRBV11-2 and TRBJ2-1): EAGVAQSPRYKIIEKRQSVAFWCNPISGHATLYWYQQILGQGPKLLIQFQNNGVVDDSQLPKDRFSAERLKGVDSTLKIQPAKLEDSAVYLCASSLRAGDHEQFFGPGTRLTVL.

The chain couples TRBV12-3 or TRBV12-4 to TRBJ1-2; D might be TRBD1 (5 bases). Trimming pared 4 bases from V and 1 base from J, leaving 13 bases between. The CDR3 has 15 residues. The CDR3 bases are TGTGCCAGCAGTTCTATAGGGACCGGTAACTATGGCTACACCTTC. Its protein is CASSSIGTGNYGYTF.

This clonotype came up once. The rearrangement links TRBV15 to TRBJ2-1; TRBD1 aligns across 10 bases. The CDR3 spans 17 residues. The trim removed 3 bases at V and 7 bases at J, leaving 12 bases unmatched. Germline V lookup: CDR1 LNHNV, CDR2 YYDKDF (reference sequence). CDR3 nucleotides: TGTGCCACCAGCAGCGACAGGGGGGGACAGGGGTTGAATGAGCAGTTCTTC. Amino acid sequence: CATSSDRGGQGLNEQFF.

For this clonotype: A read error may produce the germline difference seen at one junction end. This chain uses TRBV15 with TRBJ1-1, with D maybe TRBD1 (5 bases). CDR1 and CDR2 (germline): LNHNV, YYDKDF (reference sequence). This CDR3 spans 17 amino acids. Here the CDR3 DNA reads TGTGCCGCCAGCAGAGATCCGTTTGGAGGGGATCGCACTGAAGCTTTCTTT. Amino acid sequence: CAASRDPFGGDRTEAFF.

The chain employs TRBV7-8 and TRBJ2-5; the D gene is possibly TRBD2 (6 bases). The germline gives CDR1 SGHVS, CDR2 FQNEAQ. The CDR3 has 13 amino acids. V was clipped by 4 bases and J by 4 bases, with 10 bases between them. The CDR3 reads CASSSSALETQYF. In DNA, the CDR3 is TGTGCCAGCAGCTCTAGCGCTTTAGAGACCCAGTACTTC.

This chain uses TRBV6-1 with TRBJ2-3, with no clear D. This CDR3 contains 12 residues. Germline CDR1 is MNHNS and CDR2 is SASEGT. Trimming shortened V by 6 bases and J by 0 bases, and 4 bases separated the two germline ends. DNA for the CDR3: TGTGCCAGCAGGCCTAGCACAGATACGCAGTATTTT. Residues: CASRPSTDTQYF.

This chain uses TRBV6-1 with TRBJ2-6, with D perhaps matching TRBD1 or TRBD2 (7 bases each). This CDR3 is built from 16 residues. V lost 3 bases and J lost 2, with 11 bases in between. Germline V gene sequence: CDR1 MNHNS, CDR2 SASEGT. Written as DNA, the CDR3 is TGTGCCAGCAGTGACAGGGGGGGAACTGGGGCCAACGTCCTGACTTTC. As protein: CASSDRGGTGANVLTF.

This clonotype is a singleton in its sample. The rearrangement uses TRBV15 and TRBJ2-7, with 10 positions matching TRBD1. This CDR3 has 15 amino acids. With 3 bases clipped from V and 3 bases from J, the junction kept 5 bases outside the gene matches. CDR1 LNHNV and CDR2 YYDKDF come from the germline V gene (reference sequence). The DNA of the CDR3 is TGTGCCACCAGCAGTGAATGGACAGGGGGCTACGAGCAGTACTTC. It translates to CATSSEWTGGYEQYF.

This clonotype was recorded once. This chain uses TRBV7-9 with TRBJ1-2; 7 bases fit TRBD1. This CDR3 is 15 amino acids long. With V trimmed by 5 bases and J by 8 bases, 14 bases remained unmatched. The germline CDR1 and CDR2 sequences are SEHNR and FQNEAQ (reference sequence). The CDR3: CASSPGQVSVGGYTF. In nucleotides, the CDR3 is TGTGCCAGCAGCCCCGGACAGGTATCTGTAGGGGGCTACACCTTC.

The chain employs TRBV27 and TRBJ2-7, with D possibly TRBD2 on 5 matching bases. V shed 5 bases and J shed 1 base, with 21 bases lying between them. Per the germline V gene, CDR1 is MNHEY and CDR2 is SMNVEV (reference sequence). The CDR3 is made up of 17 amino acids. This CDR3 reads CASSPLSSGYTSYEQYF. CDR3 sequence (DNA): TGTGCCAGCAGTCCCTTATCGTCGGGGTATACGTCCTACGAGCAGTACTTC.

The chain employs TRBV7-3 and TRBJ1-2; no reliable D call. The germline CDR1 and CDR2 sequences are SGHTA and FQGTGA. Deletions cut 3 bases from V and 3 bases from J, with 5 bases between. This CDR3 is 12 amino acids long. The chain's CDR3 is CASSFGDYGYTF. The CDR3 nucleotides are TGTGCCAGCAGCTTTGGCGACTATGGCTACACCTTC.

This clonotype came up a few times. This chain joins TRBV24-1 and TRBJ2-1; D gene uncertain. This CDR3 is 15 amino acids long. Germline CDR1 is KGHDR and CDR2 is SFDVKD. Deletions cut 6 bases from V and 0 bases from J, with 11 bases between. The CDR3 region has the DNA TGTGCCACCAGTTCGGTTTACAGCTCCTACAATGAGCAGTTCTTC. The encoded protein is CATSSVYSSYNEQFF.

This clonotype was found a few times. This chain links TRBV20-1 with TRBJ2-7; D gene unclear. Looked up from germline, CDR1 is DFQATT and CDR2 is SNEGSKA (reference sequence). V was trimmed by 6 bases and J by 4 bases, leaving 10 bases between them. The CDR3 covers 11 residues. The CDR3: CSALESYEQYF. The CDR3 DNA follows: TGCAGTGCCTTGGAGTCTTACGAGCAGTACTTC.